These 25 T cell receptor beta chains share one sample of origin, sequenced in a study of blood T cell repertoires in COVID-19. Clones were sequenced by immunoSEQ multiplex PCR, and TCRdb holds only the in-frame ones, with some missing. This sample carries around 150,000 clones, roughly 87% of them seen once, and the ten largest clones take less than 4.5%. The sequencing sample was made of peripheral blood. All receptors come from a woman between 55 and 75 years old with active or convalescent COVID-19.

The chain joins TRBV7-3 to TRBJ2-5; TRBD1 aligns across 9 bases. CDR3 size: 15 residues. J lost 8 bases, V lost 5 bases, and 12 bases had no gene match. Germline loops: CDR1 SGHTA, CDR2 FQGTGA. The CDR3 spells CASSLTGGAGSTQYF. In DNA, the CDR3 is TGTGCCAGCAGCCTTACAGGGGGCGCGGGCTCTACCCAGTACTTC.

CDR3 nucleotide sequence: TGCGCCAGCAGCAACGGACAGGGCGGCTACGAGCAGTACTTC. Translated: CASSNGQGGYEQYF. The chain couples TRBV5-1 to TRBJ2-7; 8 positions match TRBD1. Germline V gives CDR1 SGHRS, CDR2 YFSETQ. The CDR3 loop spans 14 amino acids. After removal of 4 bases from V and 3 bases from J, the junction contained 6 bases not matched to a gene.

V gene TRBV11-2 combines with J gene TRBJ1-3; 10 bases fit TRBD1. Germline V gives CDR1 SGHAT, CDR2 FQNNGV. Trimming removed 5 bases from V and 2 bases from J; junction bases left unmatched: 9. The CDR3 has 17 amino acids. CDR3 sequence (DNA): TGTGCCAGCAGCGCCTATCCCGGGACAGGGGCTGGAAACACCATATATTTT. Amino acids: CASSAYPGTGAGNTIYF.

The rearrangement uses TRBV11-2 and TRBJ1-5; unclear D gene. CDR3 length: 14 amino acids. V lost 4 bases and J 2 bases, leaving 9 bases between the germline ends. CDR1 and CDR2 from the germline V gene are SGHAT and FQNNGV. CDR3 in amino acids: CASSSGYGNQPQHF. The DNA of the CDR3 is TGTGCCAGCAGCTCGGGATATGGCAATCAGCCCCAGCATTTT.

V is TRBV20-1 and J is TRBJ1-2; tentative D call: TRBD1 (6 bases). Trimming pared 5 bases from V and 8 bases from J, leaving 12 bases between. Germline CDR1 and CDR2: DFQATT and SNEGSKA (reference sequence). There are 11 residues in the CDR3. The CDR3 here is CSAPIGGGYTF. The CDR3, as DNA: TGCAGTGCTCCTATTGGGGGCGGCTACACCTTC.

The gene calls are TRBV10-3 and TRBJ1-5; unclear D gene. Deletions cut 5 bases from V and 4 bases from J, with 18 bases between. The CDR3 spans 16 residues. Germline V gives CDR1 ENHRY, CDR2 SYGVKD. CDR3 DNA: TGTGCCATCAGTCGTTCGGGTCGCGACGCGAATCAGCCCCAGCATTTT. Translating it yields CAISRSGRDANQPQHF.

The chain carries TRBV15 and TRBJ1-2; maybe TRBD1 (5 bases). This CDR3 is built from 15 residues. Looked up from germline, CDR1 is LNHNV and CDR2 is YYDKDF (reference sequence). Trimming removed 0 bases from V and 6 bases from J, with 14 bases in between. The CDR3 protein is CATSRDVEGFHGYTF. In nucleotides, the CDR3 is TGTGCCACCAGCAGAGATGTGGAGGGGTTCCATGGCTACACCTTC.

The chain joins TRBV7-9 to TRBJ1-2, with 8 nucleotides matching TRBD1. CDR3 length: 13 residues. J lost 5 bases, V lost 5 bases, and 4 bases had no gene match. Germline V gene lookup returns CDR1 SEHNR and CDR2 FQNEAQ (reference sequence). The CDR3 coding sequence is TGTGCCAGCAGCCAACAGGGGGTGTATGGCTACACCTTC. The encoded protein is CASSQQGVYGYTF.

This chain links TRBV30 with TRBJ1-1; 7 nucleotides line up with TRBD1. The germline V gene has CDR1 GTSNPN and CDR2 SVGIG (reference sequence). V lost 3 bases, J lost 6 bases, and 7 bases stayed unmatched. The CDR3 runs to 13 residues. The CDR3 reads CAWSRQGGAEAFF. The DNA for the CDR3 is TGTGCCTGGAGCCGACAGGGAGGTGCTGAAGCTTTCTTT.

The genes are TRBV2 and TRBJ1-4; D remains unclear. The CDR3 consists of 12 residues. With 8 bases removed from V and 6 bases from J, the gap between germline ends came to 10 bases. CDR1 is SNHLY, CDR2 FYNNEI, per germline. In DNA, the CDR3 is TGTGCCAGCGGGCAAGGCCATGAAAAACTGTTTTTT. It yields the protein CASGQGHEKLFF.

The rearrangement joins TRBV6-5 to TRBJ2-5, with TRBD1 identical over 7 bases. The CDR3 totals 16 residues. CDR1 and CDR2 (germline): MNHEY, SVGAGI. With 1 base clipped from V and 1 base from J, the junction kept 6 bases outside the gene matches. The CDR3 nucleotides are TGTGCCAGCAGTTACTACGCCGACAGGGTCCAAGAGACCCAGTACTTC. Its protein product is CASSYYADRVQETQYF.

V gene TRBV21-1 combines with J gene TRBJ2-5; the listed D gene, TRBD1, was not tested against the DNA. TRBV21-1 is recorded as a pseudogene. The CDR3 loop spans 14 amino acids. The CDR3 loop reads CASSCRDNQETQYF. The CDR3 coding sequence is TGTGCCAGCAGCTGCCGGGACAACCAAGAGACCCAGTACTTC.

The chain links TRBV4-3 to TRBJ2-1; D perhaps matches TRBD2 (6 bases). CDR3 size: 15 residues. Germline-derived CDR1 and CDR2 are LGHNA and YSLEER. V was shortened by 8 bases and J by 7 bases, with 21 bases between the two germline ends. CDR3 sequence (DNA): TGCGCCAGCCGACCGGGAGTAGCGGCGAGTAATGAGCAGTTCTTC. Translating it yields CASRPGVAASNEQFF.

The chain is built from TRBV18 and TRBJ2-7; D is perhaps TRBD1 (6 bases). V lost 3 bases to trimming and J lost 5 bases, with 20 bases between them. Germline V lookup: CDR1 KGHSH, CDR2 LQKENI. The CDR3 runs to 16 residues. The CDR3 region is CASSPRPTGPLDEQYF. CDR3 coding DNA: TGTGCCAGCTCACCTCGGCCGACAGGACCCCTAGACGAGCAGTACTTC.

J is TRBJ2-7 and V is TRBV5-1; 8 bases match TRBD1. The CDR3 has 15 residues. CDR1 SGHRS and CDR2 YFSETQ come from the germline V gene. Trimming took 4 bases from V and 4 from J; bases not matched to a gene: 10. CDR3 coding DNA: TGCGCCAGCAGCCGACAGGGGTCCTACTTATACGAGCAGTACTTC. As protein: CASSRQGSYLYEQYF.

The chain couples TRBV19 to TRBJ2-4; D possibly corresponds to TRBD1 (6 bases). Trimming removed 1 base at V and 3 bases at J, with 7 bases between. The CDR3 is made up of 14 amino acids. CDR1 LNHDA and CDR2 SQIVND come from the germline V gene (reference sequence). Here the CDR3 reads CASSIGTDKNIQYF. Here the CDR3 DNA reads TGTGCCAGTAGTATAGGGACAGACAAAAACATTCAGTACTTC.

This chain uses TRBV6-2 or TRBV6-3 with TRBJ1-1; tentative D call: TRBD1 (5 bases). Germline V lookup: CDR1 MNHEY, CDR2 SVGEGT. V was pared by 2 bases and J by 7 bases, with 11 bases between. The CDR3 has 13 amino acids. CDR3 loop: CASSYTPGGEAFF. The CDR3 DNA sequence: TGTGCCAGCAGTTACACCCCCGGGGGTGAAGCTTTCTTT.

The rearrangement links TRBV11-2 to TRBJ1-1; no definite D call. The CDR3 contains 15 residues. Deletions cut 5 bases from V and 4 bases from J, with 17 bases between. Germline V gives CDR1 SGHAT, CDR2 FQNNGV. The CDR3 protein is CASSLSGVMGTEAFF. The CDR3 region has the DNA TGTGCCAGCAGCCTGTCGGGAGTTATGGGCACTGAAGCTTTCTTT.

V and J are TRBV19 and TRBJ2-3; 12 bases match TRBD2. The V and J ends lost 6 bases and 5 bases, in that order; junction bases with no gene match: 9. The germline CDR1 and CDR2 sequences are LNHDA and SQIVND (reference sequence). The CDR3 loop spans 16 amino acids. The CDR3 DNA is TGTGCCAGTAGGGAATCTAGCGGGGGGGCAGGAGATACGCAGTATTTT. Residues: CASRESSGGAGDTQYF.

The chain couples TRBV15 to TRBJ2-1; 8 nucleotides line up with TRBD2. The CDR3 contains 15 residues. Germline CDR1 reads LNHNV; CDR2 reads YYDKDF (reference sequence). With V trimmed by 5 bases and J by 4 bases, 7 bases remained unmatched. CDR3 nucleotide sequence: TGTGCCACCAGCCTGGCACGGGGGGGTTACAATGAGCAGTTCTTC. Protein product: CATSLARGGYNEQFF.

The V gene is TRBV7-6, the J gene TRBJ2-2; tentatively, D is TRBD2 (5 bases). Trimming took off 0 bases at V and 3 bases at J, with 8 bases between the two ends. This CDR3 comprises 15 residues. CDR1 and CDR2 from the germline V gene are SGHVS and FNYEAQ. CDR3 DNA sequence: TGTGCCAGCAGCTTAGCGGCGGGCGACACCGGGGAGCTGTTTTTT. Protein: CASSLAAGDTGELFF.

The chain links TRBV19 to TRBJ2-3, with TRBD2 matching over 9 bases. This CDR3 comprises 18 residues. Germline V gene lookup returns CDR1 LNHDA and CDR2 SQIVND (reference sequence). Losses at the gene ends were 4 bases for V and 0 bases for J; bases not matched to a gene: 11. Here the CDR3 reads CASSTQLSGGSSTDTQYF. CDR3 nucleotide sequence: TGTGCCAGTAGTACACAACTAAGCGGGGGGTCCAGCACAGATACGCAGTATTTT.

The V and J genes are TRBV6-5 and TRBJ2-7, with D unresolved. The CDR3 totals 11 residues. The germline CDR1 and CDR2 sequences are MNHEY and SVGAGI. V lost 5 bases, J lost 3 bases, and 5 bases lay in between. The CDR3 loop reads CASSQIYEQYF. The CDR3 DNA is TGTGCCAGCAGTCAGATCTACGAGCAGTACTTC.

J is TRBJ2-1 and V is TRBV27; 9 bases map to TRBD1. Trimming at V came to 5 bases and at J to 5 bases, leaving 7 bases not matched to a gene. The CDR3 consists of 15 residues. Germline V lookup: CDR1 MNHEY, CDR2 SMNVEV (reference sequence). CDR3 DNA sequence: TGTGCCAGCAGTCCCGACAGGGGGGGTAACAATGAGCAGTTCTTC. Protein sequence: CASSPDRGGNNEQFF.

The V call is TRBV7-4, the J call TRBJ1-3, with TRBD1 matching 7 bases. CDR1 is SGHVT and CDR2 is SQSDAQ in the germline V gene. The length of the CDR3 is 16 residues. Trimming at V came to 6 bases and at J to 1 base, leaving 9 bases not matched to a gene. The CDR3 loop is CASRTMTGSSGNTIYF. The CDR3 region has the DNA TGTGCCAGCAGGACGATGACAGGGTCTTCTGGAAACACCATATATTTT.